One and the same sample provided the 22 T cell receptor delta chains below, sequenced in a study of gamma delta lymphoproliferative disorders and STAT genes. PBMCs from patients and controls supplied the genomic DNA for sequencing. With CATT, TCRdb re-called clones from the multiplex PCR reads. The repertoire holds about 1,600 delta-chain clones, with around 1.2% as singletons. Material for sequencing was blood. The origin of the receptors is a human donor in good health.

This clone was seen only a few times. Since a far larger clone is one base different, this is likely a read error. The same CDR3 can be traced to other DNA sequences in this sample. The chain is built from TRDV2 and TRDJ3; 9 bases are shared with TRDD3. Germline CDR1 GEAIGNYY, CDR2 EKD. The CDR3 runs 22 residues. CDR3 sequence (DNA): TGTGCTTGTGACACCGTAAAAGGGGGGGGATACCGTCACTCCTGGGACACCCGACAGATGTTTTTC. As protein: CACDTVKGGGYRHSWDTRQMFF.

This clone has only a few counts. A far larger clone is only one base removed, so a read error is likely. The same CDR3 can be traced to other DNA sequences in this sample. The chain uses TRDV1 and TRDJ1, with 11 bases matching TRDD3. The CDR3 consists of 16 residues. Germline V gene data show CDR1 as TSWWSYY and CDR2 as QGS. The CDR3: CALGARLGDNPDKLIF. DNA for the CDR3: TGTGCTCTGGGGGCCAGACTGGGGGATAATCCCGATAAACTCATCTTT.

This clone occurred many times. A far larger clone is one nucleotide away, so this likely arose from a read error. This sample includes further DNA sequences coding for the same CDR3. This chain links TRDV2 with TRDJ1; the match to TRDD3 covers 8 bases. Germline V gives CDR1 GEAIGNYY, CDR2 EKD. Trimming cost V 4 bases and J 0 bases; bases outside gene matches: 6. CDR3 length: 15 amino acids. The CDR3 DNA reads TGTGCCTGTGATCAACTGGGGGGCTACACCGATAAACTCATCTTT. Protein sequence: CACDQLGGYTDKLIF.

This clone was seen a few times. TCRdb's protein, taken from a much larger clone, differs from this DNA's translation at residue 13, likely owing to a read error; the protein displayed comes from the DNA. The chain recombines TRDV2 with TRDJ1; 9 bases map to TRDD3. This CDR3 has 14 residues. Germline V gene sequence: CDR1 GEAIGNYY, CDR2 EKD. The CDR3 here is CACDELGDLYKLTF. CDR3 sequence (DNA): TGTGCCTGTGACGAACTGGGGGACCTTTATAAACTCACCTTT.

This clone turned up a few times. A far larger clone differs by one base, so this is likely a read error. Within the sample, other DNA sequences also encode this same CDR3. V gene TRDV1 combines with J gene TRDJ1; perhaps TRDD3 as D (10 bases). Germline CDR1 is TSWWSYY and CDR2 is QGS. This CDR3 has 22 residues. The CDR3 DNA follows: TGTGCTCTTGGGGAACGTGCCTTCCTACGCCGCTACTGGGGGATTTACACCGATAAACTCATCTTC. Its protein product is CALGERAFLRRYWGIYTDKLIF.

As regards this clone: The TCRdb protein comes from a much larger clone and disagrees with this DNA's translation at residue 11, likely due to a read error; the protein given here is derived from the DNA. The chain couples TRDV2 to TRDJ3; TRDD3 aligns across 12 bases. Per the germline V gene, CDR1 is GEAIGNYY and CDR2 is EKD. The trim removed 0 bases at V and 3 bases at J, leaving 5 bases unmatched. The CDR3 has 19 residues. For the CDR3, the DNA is TGTGCCTGTGACACCCTACTGGGGGATACCTTCTGGGACACCCGACAGATGTTTTTC. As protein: CACDTLLGDTFWDTRQMFF.

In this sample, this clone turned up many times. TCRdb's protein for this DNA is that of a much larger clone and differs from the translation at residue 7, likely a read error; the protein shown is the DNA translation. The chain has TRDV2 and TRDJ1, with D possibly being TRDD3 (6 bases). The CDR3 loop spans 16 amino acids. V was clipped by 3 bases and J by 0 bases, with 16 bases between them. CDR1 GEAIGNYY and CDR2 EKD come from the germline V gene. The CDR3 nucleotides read TGTGCCTGTGACGCCCTACCGGGGGACCACACCGATAAACTCATCTTT. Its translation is CACDALPGDHTDKLIF.

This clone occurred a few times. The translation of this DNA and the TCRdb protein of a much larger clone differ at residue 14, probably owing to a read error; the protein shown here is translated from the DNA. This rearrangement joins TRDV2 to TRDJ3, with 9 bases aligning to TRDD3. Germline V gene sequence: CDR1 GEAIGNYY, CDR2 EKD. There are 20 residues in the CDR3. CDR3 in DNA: TGTGCCTGTGACCCTACTGGGGGAACCAGGAGCTCCTGGAACACCCGACAGATGTTTTTC. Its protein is CACDPTGGTRSSWNTRQMFF.

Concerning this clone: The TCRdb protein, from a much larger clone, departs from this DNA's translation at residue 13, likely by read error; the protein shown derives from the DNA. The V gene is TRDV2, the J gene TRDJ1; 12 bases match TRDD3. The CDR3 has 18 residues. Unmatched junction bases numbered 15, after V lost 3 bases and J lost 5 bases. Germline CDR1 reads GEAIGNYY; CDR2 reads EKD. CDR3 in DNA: TGTGCCTGTGACTCCGTCGAGACTGGGGGATACCAAAGGGATAAACTCATCTTT. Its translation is CACDSVETGGYQRDKLIF.

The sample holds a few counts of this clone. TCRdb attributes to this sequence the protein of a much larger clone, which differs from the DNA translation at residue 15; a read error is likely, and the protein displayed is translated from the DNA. CDR3 in amino acids: CACDPTGGTRSSWDIRQMFF. CDR3 in DNA: TGTGCCTGTGACCCTACTGGGGGAACCAGGAGCTCCTGGGACATCCGACAGATGTTTTTC. This chain links TRDV2 with TRDJ3, with TRDD3 identical over 9 bases. The V gene's germline CDR1 is GEAIGNYY and CDR2 EKD. The CDR3 consists of 20 residues.

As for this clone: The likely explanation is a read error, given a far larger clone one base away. CDR3 amino acids: CALGEGVAPTYWGIGSDKLIF. The CDR3, as DNA: TGTGCTCTTGGGGAAGGGGTCGCTCCTACCTATTGGGGGATAGGTTCCGATAAACTCATCTTT. The chain couples TRDV1 to TRDJ1, with 9 positions matching TRDD3. Germline V gene sequence: CDR1 TSWWSYY, CDR2 QGS. The CDR3 totals 21 residues. V shed 2 bases and J 3 bases; nucleotides not matched to a gene: 22.

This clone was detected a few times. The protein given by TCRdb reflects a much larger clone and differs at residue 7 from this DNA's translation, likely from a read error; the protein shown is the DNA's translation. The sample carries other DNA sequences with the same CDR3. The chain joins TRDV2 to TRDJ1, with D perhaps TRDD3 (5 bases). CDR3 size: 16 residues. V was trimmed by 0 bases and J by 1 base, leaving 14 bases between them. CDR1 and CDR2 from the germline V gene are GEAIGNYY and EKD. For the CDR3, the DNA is TGTGCCTGTGACACCGGCAGGGGGGTCACCACCGATAAACTCATCTTT. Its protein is CACDTGRGVTTDKLIF.

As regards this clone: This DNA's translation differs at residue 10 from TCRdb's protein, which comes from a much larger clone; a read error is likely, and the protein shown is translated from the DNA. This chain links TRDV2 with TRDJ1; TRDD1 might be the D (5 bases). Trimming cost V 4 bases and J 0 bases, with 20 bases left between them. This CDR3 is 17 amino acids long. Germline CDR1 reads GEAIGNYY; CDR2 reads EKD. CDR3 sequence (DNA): TGTGCCTGTGAACACGTCCGAAATTTCCGGTACACCGATAAACTCATCTTT. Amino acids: CACEHVRNFRYTDKLIF.

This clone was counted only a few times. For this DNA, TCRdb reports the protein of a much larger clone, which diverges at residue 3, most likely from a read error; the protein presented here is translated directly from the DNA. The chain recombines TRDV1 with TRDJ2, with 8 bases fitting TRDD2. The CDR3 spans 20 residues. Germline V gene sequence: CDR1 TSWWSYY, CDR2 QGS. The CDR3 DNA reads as TGTGCTTTTGGGCCAGAGTTCTTCCTACGAAGGGTTATAGGGGCAGCACAACTCTTCTTT. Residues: CAFGPEFFLRRVIGAAQLFF.

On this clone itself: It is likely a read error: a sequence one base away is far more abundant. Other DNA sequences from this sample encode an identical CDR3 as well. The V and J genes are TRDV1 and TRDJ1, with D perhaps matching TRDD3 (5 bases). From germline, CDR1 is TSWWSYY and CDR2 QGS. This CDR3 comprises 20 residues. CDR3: CALGEFQPTTFWVYTDKLIF. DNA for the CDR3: TGTGCTCTTGGGGAATTTCAACCAACTACGTTCTGGGTCTACACTGATAAACTCATCTTT.

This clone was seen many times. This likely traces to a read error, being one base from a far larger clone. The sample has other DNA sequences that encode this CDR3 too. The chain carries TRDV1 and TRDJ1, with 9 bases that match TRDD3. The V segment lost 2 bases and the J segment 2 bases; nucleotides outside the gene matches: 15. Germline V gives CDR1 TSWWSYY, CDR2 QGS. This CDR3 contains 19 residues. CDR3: CALGEFPSLGDTQTDKLIF. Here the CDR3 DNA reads TGTGCTCTTGGGGAATTTCCCTCATTAGGGGATACGCAAACCGATAAACTCATCTTT.

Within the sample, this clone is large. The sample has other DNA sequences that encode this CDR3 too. CDR3 amino acids: CAARENWGLTGLEDKLIF. The CDR3 DNA reads TGTGCAGCAAGGGAAAATTGGGGTCTGACCGGGTTGGAAGATAAACTCATCTTT. This chain links TRAV29/DV5 with TRDJ1, with TRDD3 as a possible D gene (5 bases). V shed 2 bases and J shed 5 bases, with 28 bases lying between them. Germline loops: CDR1 NSMFDY, CDR2 ISSIKDK. CDR3 length: 18 amino acids.

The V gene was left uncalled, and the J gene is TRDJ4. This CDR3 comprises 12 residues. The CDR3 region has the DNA TGTGCCTCCCTACCTAGCTCGAGACCCCTGATCTTT. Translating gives CASLPSSRPLIF.

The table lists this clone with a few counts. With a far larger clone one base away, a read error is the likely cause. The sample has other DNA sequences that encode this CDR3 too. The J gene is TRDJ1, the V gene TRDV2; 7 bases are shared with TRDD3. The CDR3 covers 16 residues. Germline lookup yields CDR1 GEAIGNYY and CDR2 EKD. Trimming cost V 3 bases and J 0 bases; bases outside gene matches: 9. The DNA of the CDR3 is TGTGCCTGTGACGCCCTATTGGGGGACCACACCGATAAACTCATCTTT. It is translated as CACDALLGDHTDKLIF.

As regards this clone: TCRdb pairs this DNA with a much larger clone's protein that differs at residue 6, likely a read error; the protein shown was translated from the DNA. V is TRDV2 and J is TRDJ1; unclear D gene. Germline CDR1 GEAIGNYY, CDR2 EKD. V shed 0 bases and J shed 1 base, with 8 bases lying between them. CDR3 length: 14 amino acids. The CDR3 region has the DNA TGTGCCTGTGACACCATGGTGGGCACCGATAAACTCATCTTT. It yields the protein CACDTMVGTDKLIF.

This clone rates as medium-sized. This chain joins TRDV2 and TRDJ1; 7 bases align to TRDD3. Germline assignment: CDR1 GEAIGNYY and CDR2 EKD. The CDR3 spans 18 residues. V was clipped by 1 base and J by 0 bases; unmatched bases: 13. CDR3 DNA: TGTGCCTGTGACACGGTAGTTAGGGGGGATCTCAACACCGATAAACTCATCTTT. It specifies CACDTVVRGDLNTDKLIF.

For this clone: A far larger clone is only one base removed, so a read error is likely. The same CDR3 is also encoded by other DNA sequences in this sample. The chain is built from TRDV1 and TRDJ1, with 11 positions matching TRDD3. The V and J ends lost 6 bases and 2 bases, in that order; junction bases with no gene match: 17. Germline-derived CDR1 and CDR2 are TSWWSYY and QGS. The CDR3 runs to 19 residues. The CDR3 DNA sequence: TGTGCTCTTGGAGAATTTCCCTCATTGGGGGATACGCAAACCGATAAACTCATCTTT. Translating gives CALGEFPSLGDTQTDKLIF.